The 5 T cell receptor beta chains given below trace back to one sample, sequenced in a study of blood T cell repertoires in COVID-19. Produced via immunoSEQ multiplex PCR; TCRdb's table is partial and in-frame only. Counted here are about 250,000 clones, roughly 80% occurring once; the ten biggest clones make up more than 7%. The specimen sequenced was peripheral blood. The receptors here all came from a man aged 80 or over with acute or convalescent COVID-19.

The chain couples TRBV19 to TRBJ2-2; D uncertain. CDR1 is LNHDA and CDR2 is SQIVND in the germline V gene (reference sequence). The CDR3 totals 13 residues. The V end was cut by 7 bases, the J end by 4 bases, with 10 bases between. CDR3 region: CASNQWPTGELFF. Written as DNA, the CDR3 is TGTGCCAGTAACCAGTGGCCCACCGGGGAGCTGTTTTTT.

The chain links TRBV19 to TRBJ2-1; 14 bases align to TRBD2. Per the germline V gene, CDR1 is LNHDA and CDR2 is SQIVND (reference sequence). The CDR3 runs 13 residues. With 8 bases clipped from V and 9 bases from J, the junction kept 3 bases outside the gene matches. The CDR3 loop reads CASGTSGRGEQFF. The CDR3 DNA reads as TGTGCCAGTGGGACTAGCGGGAGAGGTGAGCAGTTCTTC.

The chain joins TRBV2 to TRBJ2-5; 7 positions agree with TRBD2. J lost 1 base, V lost 5 bases, and 1 base had no gene match. CDR3 length: 13 amino acids. Germline-derived CDR1 and CDR2 are SNHLY and FYNNEI. The CDR3 DNA reads as TGTGCCAGCAGTTCTAGCGGCCAAGAGACCCAGTACTTC. It is translated as CASSSSGQETQYF. The entire variable domain, with the rest obtained from reference TRBV2 and TRBJ2-5, is as follows: EPEVTQTPSHQVTQMGQEVILRCVPISNHLYFYWYRQILGQKVEFLVSFYNNEISEKSEIFDDQFSVERPDGSNFTLKIRSTKLEDSAMYFCASSSSGQETQYFGPGTRLLVL.

This clone was found once. This chain uses TRBV28 with TRBJ2-2; D unclear. The CDR3 is 17 amino acids. Trimming left V 2 bases short and J 5 bases short, with 18 bases between. Germline CDR1 reads MDHEN; CDR2 reads SYDVKM. CDR3 nucleotide sequence: TGTGCCAGCAGTTTAATTCTGACCTTGACTCGAACCGGGGAGCTGTTTTTT. Translating it yields CASSLILTLTRTGELFF.

This chain connects TRBV30 to TRBJ1-6; a possible D gene is TRBD1 (6 bases). The ends were cut back, 0 bases at V and 2 bases at J, with 23 bases in the middle. This CDR3 is built from 20 residues. Germline CDR1 reads GTSNPN; CDR2 reads SVGIG (reference sequence). The DNA of the CDR3 is TGTGCCTGGAGTGTATTCCTCGAACAGGGCCTGGATCCCTATAATTCACCCCTCCACTTT. This gives the protein CAWSVFLEQGLDPYNSPLHF.